This T cell receptor beta chain was profiled in a study of a mutant IDH1 vaccine in newly diagnosed glioma. As for the study in general: Vaccines were first given 4-6 weeks after radiotherapy alone, or with temozolomide cycles. Patients got radiotherapy, temozolomide, or both beforehand, and most got both. Whole-study findings and limits: Overall, about 92% of patients had vaccine-induced immune responses. Pseudoprogression appears to have had no connection to changes in top peripheral T cell clonotypes.

Libraries were prepared by immunoSEQ multiplex PCR; TCRdb keeps only in-frame clonotypes and omits some of them. Of tens of thousands of clones listed, 80% are singletons. Time point noted: week 23, last vaccination. One vaccine dose held 300 ug of mutant IDH1 20-mer peptide and came with topical imiquimod. On this clone itself: What it recognizes is unknown.

V was clipped by 4 bases and J by 5 bases; unmatched bases: 14. This CDR3 is built from 19 residues. Per germline, CDR1 SGHRS and CDR2 YFSETQ. The sample here was PBMCs, taken from a glioma patient whose treatment included an IDH1 peptide vaccine. The V call is TRBV5-1, the J call TRBJ2-5, with TRBD2 matching 16 bases. This clonotype was sampled from a man aged 40-50 years with glioma. CDR3 bases: TGCGCCAGCAGCCCCTACCGGGGACTAGCGGGGGGGCCGATGGAGACCCAGTACTTC. Translating it yields CASSPYRGLAGGPMETQYF.